The entry below gives a single T cell receptor (beta chain) sequence along with its context. The data derive from a study of shared clonotypes between healthy human individuals. Germline V gives CDR1 SEHNR, CDR2 FQNEAQ (reference sequence). This CDR3 contains 15 residues. With V trimmed by 5 bases and J by 3 bases, 7 bases remained unmatched. Libraries were prepared by immunoSEQ multiplex PCR; TCRdb keeps only in-frame clonotypes and omits some of them. The data contain about 490,000 clones, around 73% of them singletons. The rearrangement links TRBV7-9 to TRBJ2-1; TRBD1 matches at 7 bases. The sequencing sample was made of PBMCs. This sequence was found in a woman aged 35 to 49 in good health. Some clones in this sample may be carry-over from other donors' samples. The CDR3 loop reads CASSLPGQYYNEQFF. The CDR3 bases are TGTGCCAGCAGCCTCCCGGGACAGTACTACAATGAGCAGTTCTTC.